This T cell receptor beta chain was identified in a study of T-cell memory formation after mild COVID-19 (dated by TCRdb to the early 2020s). With respect to the entire study: TCR sequence clusters from the two donors were found to be largely donor specific. Longitudinal TCRalpha and TCRbeta repertoire sequencing tracked T-cell clones expanding and contracting after mild COVID-19 in two donors. The cohort comprised two young, previously healthy adult volunteers, one female and one male.

Results and caveats for the whole study, not just this receptor: Some responding clones were detected in pre-infection memory, which suggested that pre-existing cross-reactive memory T cells had joined the SARS-CoV-2 response. Contracting CD4+ clones turned up mainly in the CM and EM memory subsets, whereas EMRA was where CD8+ clones were enriched. Clones contracting from day 15 to 85 had balanced CD4/CD8 phenotypes, while a second wave expanding from day 15 to 37 was biased towards CD4+. SARS-CoV-2 specificity was not confirmed for the second-wave clones peaking on day 37. Only a couple of mild cases were covered in the study, and larger cohorts including severe cases with pre-infection samples were considered necessary.

Ficoll-Paque density gradient centrifugation was the method used to isolate PBMCs. The CDR3 runs 15 amino acids, cysteine and phenylalanine included. The DNA shown is the 45-base CDR3, in frame from base 1. Deletion took 0 bases off V and 9 bases off J, with a span of 18 bases between the germline ends. CDR1 and CDR2, looked up from the germline V gene, are SGHRS and YFSETQ. The sample holds a few counts of this clonotype. The antigen it recognizes is unknown. The record has no base qualities; no much larger clone is one base away. TCRdb lists the instrument as Illumina NovaSeq 6000. TCRalpha and TCRbeta cDNA libraries were constructed by 5'RACE with constant-segment primers, with sample barcodes and unique molecular identifiers being introduced. RNA was extracted from every sample with Trizol reagent. Library amplification was performed in two PCR steps, and a second sample barcode and Illumina TruSeq adapters were introduced in the second step. Sequencing of libraries was performed on an Illumina NovaSeq with 2 x 150 bp paired-end reads. On the study's bioinformatics: Demultiplexing of reads and collapsing into UMI-guided consensus sequences were performed with migec v1.2.7. Using mixcr v2.1.11, UMI consensuses were aligned to TRA and TRB V and J templates and then assembled into clonotypes. A clonotype was counted as expanded or contracted only when both edgeR and NoisET called the clonotype significant, with the noise models trained on biological replicates. edgeR calls used a false discovery rate-adjusted p below 0.01 and a log2 fold-change threshold of 1. As an exploratory analysis of dynamics, max-normalized trajectories of the 1000 most abundant clonotypes were examined by PCA with hierarchical clustering. The CD4 or CD8 phenotype of responding clones was assigned using the separately sequenced CD4+ and CD8+ repertoires. TCRdb reanalyzed the raw reads on its own, using fastp at Q25 for trimming and MiXCR for clone calling, and kept in-frame beta chains. Entries that share a CDR3 protein sequence are merged under the most common genes and DNA. These V and J calls originate from TCRdb's pipeline instead of the authors' own analysis. Here the sample has some 450,000 distinct CDR3 sequences; roughly 18% occur a single time. The top ten clones comprise under 25% of the sample.

This receptor was identified in a man between 18 and 29 years old who had mild COVID-19 (a few samples of this study predate the infection). The sample titles of this study are shuffled in the database, so cell type and time point are left out; the donor was told from shared clones. The material sequenced was PBMCs or a T cell subset sorted from them (not recorded which). The chain is assembled from TRBV5-1 and TRBJ2-5, with TRBD1 tentatively as D gene (6 bases match). The CDR3 is CASSLGTVGTQAQYF. The DNA sequence is given as TGCGCCAGCAGCTTGGGGACAGTTGGGACCCAGGCCCAGTACTTC.